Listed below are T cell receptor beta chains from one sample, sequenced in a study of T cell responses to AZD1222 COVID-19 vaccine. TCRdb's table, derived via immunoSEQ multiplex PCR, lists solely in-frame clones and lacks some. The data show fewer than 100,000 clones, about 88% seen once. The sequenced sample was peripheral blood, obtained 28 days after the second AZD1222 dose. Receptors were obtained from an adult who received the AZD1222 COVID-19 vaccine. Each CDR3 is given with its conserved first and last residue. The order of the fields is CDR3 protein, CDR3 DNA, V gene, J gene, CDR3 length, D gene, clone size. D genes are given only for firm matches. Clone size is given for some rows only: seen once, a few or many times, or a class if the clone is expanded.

cdr3_aa: CASKGGNTEAFF
cdr3_nt: TGTGCCAGCAAGGGGGGGAACACTGAAGCTTTCTTT
v_call: TRBV11-3
j_call: TRBJ1-1
cdr3_length: 12
d_call: .
clone_size: .

cdr3_aa: CASSLRTGLSYEQYF
cdr3_nt: TGTGCCAGCAGCTTACGGACAGGGCTCTCCTACGAGCAGTACTTC
v_call: TRBV7-2
j_call: TRBJ2-7
cdr3_length: 15
d_call: TRBD1
clone_size: .

cdr3_aa: CASSGRFEQYF
cdr3_nt: TGTGCCAGCTCAGGCAGGTTCGAACAGTACTTC
v_call: TRBV18
j_call: TRBJ2-7
cdr3_length: 11
d_call: .
clone_size: .

cdr3_aa: CASSYLDRNTEAFF
cdr3_nt: TGTGCCAGCAGTTACCTCGACAGGAACACTGAAGCTTTCTTT
v_call: TRBV6-5
j_call: TRBJ1-1
cdr3_length: 14
d_call: .
clone_size: .

cdr3_aa: CASSPGLSYEQYF
cdr3_nt: TGTGCCAGCAGCCCGGGACTCTCCTACGAGCAGTACTTC
v_call: TRBV11-3
j_call: TRBJ2-7
cdr3_length: 13
d_call: .
clone_size: .

cdr3_aa: CASSGQGANEKLFF
cdr3_nt: TGTGCCAGCAGCGGACAGGGCGCTAATGAAAAACTGTTTTTT
v_call: TRBV2
j_call: TRBJ1-4
cdr3_length: 14
d_call: TRBD1
clone_size: .

cdr3_aa: CASSQEWSGGARDTQYF
cdr3_nt: TGTGCCAGCAGCCAAGAGTGGAGCGGGGGGGCAAGAGATACGCAGTATTTT
v_call: TRBV3-1/TRBV3-2
j_call: TRBJ2-3
cdr3_length: 17
d_call: TRBD2
clone_size: .

cdr3_aa: CASSATSGTYEQYF
cdr3_nt: TGTGCCAGCAGCGCGACTAGCGGTACCTACGAGCAGTACTTC
v_call: TRBV9
j_call: TRBJ2-7
cdr3_length: 14
d_call: TRBD2
clone_size: .

cdr3_aa: CASGINSGTEAFF
cdr3_nt: TGTGCTAGTGGTATCAACAGCGGTACTGAAGCTTTCTTT
v_call: TRBV12-5
j_call: TRBJ1-1
cdr3_length: 13
d_call: .
clone_size: .

cdr3_aa: CASSIGPMNTEAFF
cdr3_nt: TGTGCCAGTAGTATTGGACCTATGAACACTGAAGCTTTCTTT
v_call: TRBV19
j_call: TRBJ1-1
cdr3_length: 14
d_call: .
clone_size: .

cdr3_aa: CASSLAVGQYNEQFF
cdr3_nt: TGCGCCAGCAGCTTGGCGGTAGGGCAGTACAATGAGCAGTTCTTC
v_call: TRBV5-1
j_call: TRBJ2-1
cdr3_length: 15
d_call: .
clone_size: .

cdr3_aa: CASSIGEGRRNYGYTF
cdr3_nt: TGTGCCAGTAGTATAGGCGAAGGGAGGAGAAACTATGGCTACACCTTC
v_call: TRBV19
j_call: TRBJ1-2
cdr3_length: 16
d_call: .
clone_size: .

cdr3_aa: CASSRQGTEPQHF
cdr3_nt: TGCGCCAGCAGCAGACAGGGGACGGAGCCCCAGCATTTT
v_call: TRBV10-2
j_call: TRBJ1-5
cdr3_length: 13
d_call: TRBD1
clone_size: .

cdr3_aa: CASSFGLSQTQYF
cdr3_nt: TGTGCCAGCAGTTTTGGACTCTCTCAGACCCAGTACTTC
v_call: TRBV27
j_call: TRBJ2-5
cdr3_length: 13
d_call: .
clone_size: .

cdr3_aa: CASSPSRENYGHTF
cdr3_nt: TGTGCCAGCAGCCCCAGTAGGGAAAACTATGGCCACACCTTC
v_call: TRBV6-5
j_call: TRBJ1-2
cdr3_length: 14
d_call: .
clone_size: .

cdr3_aa: CASSLQEAYEQYF
cdr3_nt: TGCGCCAGCAGCTTACAGGAAGCCTACGAGCAGTACTTC
v_call: TRBV5-1
j_call: TRBJ2-7
cdr3_length: 13
d_call: .
clone_size: .

cdr3_aa: CASSQGQMRNTIYF
cdr3_nt: TGTGCCAGCAGCCAAGGTCAGATGAGAAACACCATATATTTT
v_call: TRBV3-1/TRBV3-2
j_call: TRBJ1-3
cdr3_length: 14
d_call: .
clone_size: .

cdr3_aa: CASSLGGMAYNEQFF
cdr3_nt: TGTGCCAGCAGCTTGGGCGGGATGGCCTACAATGAGCAGTTCTTC
v_call: TRBV7-2
j_call: TRBJ2-1
cdr3_length: 15
d_call: .
clone_size: .

cdr3_aa: CASSFWNTEAFF
cdr3_nt: TGTGCCAGCAGTTTTTGGAACACTGAAGCTTTCTTT
v_call: TRBV28
j_call: TRBJ1-1
cdr3_length: 12
d_call: .
clone_size: .

cdr3_aa: CASSLVSGTGNTGELFF
cdr3_nt: TGTGCCAGCTCCCTCGTGAGCGGGACAGGGAACACCGGGGAGCTGTTTTTT
v_call: TRBV14
j_call: TRBJ2-2
cdr3_length: 17
d_call: .
clone_size: .

cdr3_aa: CASSPTPGDLGGYTF
cdr3_nt: TGTGCCAGCAGTCCAACACCGGGGGACCTGGGTGGCTACACCTTC
v_call: TRBV3-1/TRBV3-2
j_call: TRBJ1-2
cdr3_length: 15
d_call: .
clone_size: .

cdr3_aa: CASSPISQGAVGYTF
cdr3_nt: TGTGCCAGCAGCCCCATTTCTCAGGGGGCAGTTGGCTACACCTTC
v_call: TRBV7-8
j_call: TRBJ1-2
cdr3_length: 15
d_call: TRBD1
clone_size: .

cdr3_aa: CASSQYQLAGGLNEQFF
cdr3_nt: TGCGCCAGCAGCCAATATCAACTAGCGGGGGGGCTAAATGAGCAGTTCTTC
v_call: TRBV4-1
j_call: TRBJ2-1
cdr3_length: 17
d_call: TRBD2
clone_size: .

cdr3_aa: CASREGSRGGEKLFF
cdr3_nt: TGTGCCAGTAGGGAAGGGTCTCGAGGAGGTGAAAAACTGTTTTTT
v_call: TRBV19
j_call: TRBJ1-4
cdr3_length: 15
d_call: .
clone_size: once

cdr3_aa: CSVVRDPGNTIYF
cdr3_nt: TGCAGCGTTGTGAGGGATCCTGGAAACACCATATATTTT
v_call: TRBV29-1
j_call: TRBJ1-3
cdr3_length: 13
d_call: .
clone_size: .

cdr3_aa: CASSVEQGRYTGELFF
cdr3_nt: TGTGCCAGCAGCGTAGAACAGGGGCGATACACCGGGGAGCTGTTTTTT
v_call: TRBV9
j_call: TRBJ2-2
cdr3_length: 16
d_call: TRBD1
clone_size: .

cdr3_aa: CASTQGASLYGYTF
cdr3_nt: TGTGCCAGCACCCAGGGGGCGTCCCTCTATGGCTACACCTTC
v_call: TRBV28
j_call: TRBJ1-2
cdr3_length: 14
d_call: TRBD1
clone_size: .

cdr3_aa: CASSPNPAAEAFF
cdr3_nt: TGTGCCAGCAGTCCCAACCCGGCTGCTGAAGCTTTCTTT
v_call: TRBV27
j_call: TRBJ1-1
cdr3_length: 13
d_call: .
clone_size: .

cdr3_aa: CASSTEGTSVAEQYF
cdr3_nt: TGTGCCAGCAGCACCGAGGGGACTAGCGTTGCCGAGCAGTACTTC
v_call: TRBV7-2
j_call: TRBJ2-7
cdr3_length: 15
d_call: TRBD2
clone_size: .

cdr3_aa: CASSQRDLGGYTF
cdr3_nt: TGTGCCAGCAGCCAAAGGGACCTAGGGGGCTACACCTTC
v_call: TRBV3-1/TRBV3-2
j_call: TRBJ1-2
cdr3_length: 13
d_call: .
clone_size: .

cdr3_aa: CASSLGRQISGNTIYF
cdr3_nt: TGTGCCAGCAGCTTAGGTAGACAGATCTCTGGAAACACCATATATTTT
v_call: TRBV11-3
j_call: TRBJ1-3
cdr3_length: 16
d_call: .
clone_size: .

cdr3_aa: CASSLGTYEQYF
cdr3_nt: TGTGCCAGCAGCTTGGGGACCTACGAGCAGTACTTC
v_call: TRBV5-4
j_call: TRBJ2-7
cdr3_length: 12
d_call: .
clone_size: .

cdr3_aa: CASSPRPGTSGGSRTQYF
cdr3_nt: TGTGCCAGCAGCCCAAGACCCGGGACTAGCGGGGGCTCCCGTACGCAGTATTTT
v_call: TRBV9
j_call: TRBJ2-3
cdr3_length: 18
d_call: TRBD2
clone_size: .

cdr3_aa: CASSRSGTASYEQYF
cdr3_nt: TGTGCCAGCAGCCGAAGCGGGACAGCCTCCTACGAGCAGTACTTC
v_call: TRBV5-4
j_call: TRBJ2-7
cdr3_length: 15
d_call: .
clone_size: once

cdr3_aa: CASSQGGQDTQYF
cdr3_nt: TGCGCCAGCAGCCAAGGGGGCCAAGATACGCAGTATTTT
v_call: TRBV4-3
j_call: TRBJ2-3
cdr3_length: 13
d_call: .
clone_size: once

cdr3_aa: CASRQGQIVNQPQHF
cdr3_nt: TGTGCCAGTCGACAGGGGCAGATCGTCAATCAGCCCCAGCATTTT
v_call: TRBV19
j_call: TRBJ1-5
cdr3_length: 15
d_call: TRBD1
clone_size: .

cdr3_aa: CASSPTPGANVLTF
cdr3_nt: TGTGCCAGCAGCCCCACTCCTGGGGCCAACGTCCTGACTTTC
v_call: TRBV7-2
j_call: TRBJ2-6
cdr3_length: 14
d_call: .
clone_size: few

cdr3_aa: CASSVAGYEQFF
cdr3_nt: TGTGCCAGCAGCGTAGCTGGCTATGAGCAGTTCTTC
v_call: TRBV9
j_call: TRBJ2-1
cdr3_length: 12
d_call: .
clone_size: once

cdr3_aa: CASSVSSIGEQYF
cdr3_nt: TGTGCCAGCAGCGTAAGTTCGATCGGCGAGCAGTACTTC
v_call: TRBV9
j_call: TRBJ2-7
cdr3_length: 13
d_call: .
clone_size: .

cdr3_aa: CASSPPGPRRTEAFF
cdr3_nt: TGTGCCAGCTCACCGCCGGGGCCGCGTCGGACTGAAGCTTTCTTT
v_call: TRBV18
j_call: TRBJ1-1
cdr3_length: 15
d_call: .
clone_size: once

cdr3_aa: CASSTVVGNQPQHF
cdr3_nt: TGTGCCAGCAGCACCGTCGTGGGTAATCAGCCCCAGCATTTT
v_call: TRBV7-2
j_call: TRBJ1-5
cdr3_length: 14
d_call: .
clone_size: .

cdr3_aa: CASSDPGYEQYF
cdr3_nt: TGTGCCAGCAGCGACCCAGGCTACGAGCAGTACTTC
v_call: TRBV6-5
j_call: TRBJ2-7
cdr3_length: 12
d_call: .
clone_size: .

cdr3_aa: CASSLGQGAEGETQYF
cdr3_nt: TGTGCCAGCAGCTTGGGACAGGGGGCAGAGGGGGAGACCCAGTACTTC
v_call: TRBV7-8
j_call: TRBJ2-5
cdr3_length: 16
d_call: TRBD1
clone_size: .

cdr3_aa: CASSLISEAFF
cdr3_nt: TGTGCCAGCAGCTTAATCAGTGAAGCTTTCTTT
v_call: TRBV7-9
j_call: TRBJ1-1
cdr3_length: 11
d_call: .
clone_size: .

cdr3_aa: CASSLMDEAFF
cdr3_nt: TGTGCCAGCAGTCTCATGGATGAAGCTTTCTTT
v_call: TRBV3-1/TRBV3-2
j_call: TRBJ1-1
cdr3_length: 11
d_call: .
clone_size: .

cdr3_aa: CASSLDRGFYEQYF
cdr3_nt: TGCGCCAGCAGCTTGGACAGGGGATTCTACGAGCAGTACTTC
v_call: TRBV5-1
j_call: TRBJ2-7
cdr3_length: 14
d_call: TRBD1
clone_size: .

cdr3_aa: CASSVGGVGNTIYF
cdr3_nt: TGTGCCAGCAGCGTAGGTGGGGTGGGAAACACCATATATTTT
v_call: TRBV9
j_call: TRBJ1-3
cdr3_length: 14
d_call: .
clone_size: .

cdr3_aa: CASSPGRIPAGRIYEQYF
cdr3_nt: TGTGCCAGCAGCCCGGGAAGGATTCCCGCAGGAAGAATCTACGAGCAGTACTTC
v_call: TRBV7-9
j_call: TRBJ2-7
cdr3_length: 18
d_call: .
clone_size: .

cdr3_aa: CASSPRTGPVGELFF
cdr3_nt: TGCGCCAGCAGCCCTCGGACAGGGCCCGTCGGGGAGCTGTTTTTT
v_call: TRBV4-1
j_call: TRBJ2-2
cdr3_length: 15
d_call: TRBD1
clone_size: .

cdr3_aa: CASRNSDSYEQYF
cdr3_nt: TGTGCCAGCAGAAACAGCGACTCCTACGAGCAGTACTTC
v_call: TRBV27
j_call: TRBJ2-7
cdr3_length: 13
d_call: .
clone_size: .

cdr3_aa: CASSQAAGTGLIYGYTF
cdr3_nt: TGCGCCAGCAGCCAAGCCGCCGGGACAGGGCTTATCTATGGCTACACCTTC
v_call: TRBV4-1
j_call: TRBJ1-2
cdr3_length: 17
d_call: TRBD1
clone_size: .

cdr3_aa: CASSLGLAGVYEQYF
cdr3_nt: TGTGCCAGCAGCTTGGGGCTAGCGGGAGTCTACGAGCAGTACTTC
v_call: TRBV5-4
j_call: TRBJ2-7
cdr3_length: 15
d_call: TRBD2
clone_size: .

cdr3_aa: CASSVSGSSLGTEAFF
cdr3_nt: TGTGCCAGCAGCGTCTCAGGGAGTAGTTTGGGCACTGAAGCTTTCTTT
v_call: TRBV9
j_call: TRBJ1-1
cdr3_length: 16
d_call: .
clone_size: .

cdr3_aa: CASSSQRGYTF
cdr3_nt: TGTGCCAGCAGTTCACAGAGAGGCTACACCTTC
v_call: TRBV28
j_call: TRBJ1-2
cdr3_length: 11
d_call: .
clone_size: .

cdr3_aa: CASSPSISGAEETQYF
cdr3_nt: TGTGCCAGCAGCCCCTCGATTAGCGGGGCCGAAGAGACCCAGTACTTC
v_call: TRBV3-1/TRBV3-2
j_call: TRBJ2-5
cdr3_length: 16
d_call: TRBD2
clone_size: .

cdr3_aa: CASSYRIYSPLHF
cdr3_nt: TGTGCCAGCAGTTATCGGATCTATTCACCCCTCCACTTT
v_call: TRBV6-5
j_call: TRBJ1-6
cdr3_length: 13
d_call: .
clone_size: .

cdr3_aa: CASSLQYSNQPQHF
cdr3_nt: TGTGCCAGCAGCTTACAGTATAGCAATCAGCCCCAGCATTTT
v_call: TRBV27
j_call: TRBJ1-5
cdr3_length: 14
d_call: .
clone_size: .

cdr3_aa: CASSPGAGNSPLHF
cdr3_nt: TGTGCCAGCAGCCCAGGGGCGGGGAATTCACCCCTCCACTTT
v_call: TRBV5-5
j_call: TRBJ1-6
cdr3_length: 14
d_call: .
clone_size: few